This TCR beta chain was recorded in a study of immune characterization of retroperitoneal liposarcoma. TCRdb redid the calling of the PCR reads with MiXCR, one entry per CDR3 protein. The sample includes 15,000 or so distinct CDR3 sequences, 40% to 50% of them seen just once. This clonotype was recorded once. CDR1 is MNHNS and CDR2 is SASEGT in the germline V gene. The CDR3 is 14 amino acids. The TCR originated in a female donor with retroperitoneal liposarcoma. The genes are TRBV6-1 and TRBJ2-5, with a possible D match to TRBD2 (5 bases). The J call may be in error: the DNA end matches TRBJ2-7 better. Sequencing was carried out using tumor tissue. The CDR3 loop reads CASSKEASSYEQYF. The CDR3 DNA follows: TGTGCCAGCAGTAAGGAGGCAAGCTCCTACGAGCAGTACTTC.